This T cell receptor (beta chain) originates from a study of cytomegalovirus exposure and HLA in healthy donors. From germline, CDR1 is SNHLY and CDR2 FYNNEI. This CDR3 is 16 amino acids long. Trimming stripped 3 bases from V and 3 bases from J, with 15 bases between. Some clones are missing from TCRdb's copy, which holds only in-frame ones; the method was immunoSEQ multiplex PCR. The table lists about 170,000 clones, 86% of them singletons. This clonotype originated in a woman aged 18 to 35 in good health and CMV-seronegative. Source material: PBMCs. The chain carries TRBV2 and TRBJ1-5; D remains ambiguous. CDR3 loop: CASSELRLASNQPQHF. CDR3 bases: TGTGCCAGCAGTGAGCTCAGATTAGCTTCCAATCAGCCCCAGCATTTT.